This entry features one T cell receptor (beta chain) sequence. Trimming stripped 3 bases from V and 13 bases from J, with 10 bases between. This CDR3 comprises 11 residues. From germline, CDR1 is LNHDA and CDR2 SQIVND (reference sequence). Methods used by the authors: Amplifying reference gene primers gave estimates of nucleated cell counts. TCRdb's copy holds only in-frame clones and misses some; the assay was immunoSEQ multiplex PCR. V, J and clone size reflect that table, while D and trimming were determined from the DNA. Of just over 300,000 clones listed, roughly nine tenths are singletons. The data are from a study of blood T cell repertoires in COVID-19. Study summary: Samples of COVID-19 (acute and convalescent) were obtained from the United States, Italy and Spain. PBMCs, B-cell-depleted T cells, or T cells provided the cDNA or gDNA that made up the material.

The source of this sequence is a woman between 25 and 40 years old with COVID-19, enrolled during active disease. The chain carries TRBV19 and TRBJ1-5; D might be TRBD1 (6 bases). The sequenced sample consisted of peripheral blood. The CDR3 loop reads CASSINRAQHF. CDR3 nucleotide sequence: TGTGCCAGTAGTATTAACAGGGCGCAGCATTTT.